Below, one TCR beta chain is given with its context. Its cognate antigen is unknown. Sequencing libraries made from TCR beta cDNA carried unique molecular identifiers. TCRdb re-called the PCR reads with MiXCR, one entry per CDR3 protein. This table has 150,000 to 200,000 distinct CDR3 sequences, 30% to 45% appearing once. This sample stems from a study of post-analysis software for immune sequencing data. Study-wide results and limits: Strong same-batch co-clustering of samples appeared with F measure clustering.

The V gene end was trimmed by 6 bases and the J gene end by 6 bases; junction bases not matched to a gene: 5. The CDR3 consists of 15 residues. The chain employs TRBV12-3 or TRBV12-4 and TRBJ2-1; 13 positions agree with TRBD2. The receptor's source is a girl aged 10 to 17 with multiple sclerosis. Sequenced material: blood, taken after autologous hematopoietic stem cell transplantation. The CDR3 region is CASRGLAGAGNEQFF. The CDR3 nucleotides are TGTGCCAGCAGAGGACTAGCGGGAGCAGGCAATGAGCAGTTCTTC.